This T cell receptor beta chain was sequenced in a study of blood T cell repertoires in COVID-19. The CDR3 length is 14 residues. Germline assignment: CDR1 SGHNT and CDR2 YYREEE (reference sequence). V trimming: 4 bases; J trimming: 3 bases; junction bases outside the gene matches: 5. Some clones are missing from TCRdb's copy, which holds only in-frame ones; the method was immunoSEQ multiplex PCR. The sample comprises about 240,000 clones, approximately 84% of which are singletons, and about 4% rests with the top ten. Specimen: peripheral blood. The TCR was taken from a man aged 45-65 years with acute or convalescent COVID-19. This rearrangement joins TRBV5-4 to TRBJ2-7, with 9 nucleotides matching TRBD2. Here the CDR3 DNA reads TGTGCCAGCAGCCGAGCGACTAGCGGCTACGAGCAGTACTTC. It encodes CASSRATSGYEQYF.